This T cell receptor (beta chain) comes out of a study of CD8 T cells in ankylosing spondylitis. CDR1 and CDR2 (germline): ENHRY, SYGVKD. V gave up 11 bases and J gave up 5 bases; unmatched junction bases: 13. This CDR3 comprises 14 residues. TCRdb independently ran MiXCR on the 5' RACE reads; one entry per CDR3 protein. This sample carries around 320,000 distinct CDR3 sequences, around 21% of them seen once, and the ten largest clones take about 4%. This receptor was taken from a female donor with ankylosing spondylitis or in good health (not recorded which). The J gene is TRBJ2-7, the V gene TRBV10-3; 9 bases align to TRBD2. What was sequenced was blood, either unsorted or a sorted T cell fraction (not recorded which). The chain's CDR3 is CAANPGLALDEQYF. In DNA, the CDR3 is TGTGCCGCTAACCCGGGACTAGCATTGGACGAGCAGTACTTC.